The rows below give T cell receptor beta chains drawn from one sample of a study of T cells in Graves' hyperthyroidism and ophthalmopathy. TCRdb ran MiXCR on the multiplex PCR reads and lists one entry per CDR3 protein. The sample carries about 600,000 distinct CDR3 sequences, around 15% recorded once. The sequencing input was blood. These receptors were taken from a woman aged 35 to 49 with Graves' ophthalmopathy. Both conserved end residues are part of each CDR3. A D gene is named only where the DNA matches it firmly. Clone sizes are given selectively: once, few, many, or a class where the clone is expanded.

len | abundance | d_gene | j_gene | v_gene | CDR3aa | CDR3nt
12 | . | . | TRBJ2-2 | TRBV5-1 | CASSSEIGELFF | TGCGCCAGCAGTTCGGAGATCGGGGAGCTGTTTTTT
15 | . | TRBD1 | TRBJ2-5 | TRBV28 | CASSTSGTGAETQYF | TGTGCCAGCAGTACATCCGGGACAGGGGCAGAGACCCAGTACTTC
16 | . | . | TRBJ2-3 | TRBV6-2/TRBV6-3 | CASSLTRSGAPDTQYF | TGTGCCAGCAGTCTGACCCGATCCGGGGCCCCAGATACGCAGTATTTT
17 | many | . | TRBJ2-7 | TRBV30 | CAWSVISSGGLRYEQYF | TGTGCCTGGAGTGTAATTTCTTCGGGGGGCTTACGGTACGAGCAGTACTTC
12 | . | . | TRBJ2-7 | TRBV2 | CASRTLTNEQYF | TGTGCCAGCAGGACTTTGACAAACGAGCAGTACTTC
12 | few | . | TRBJ1-2 | TRBV11-2 | CASSLASYGYTF | TGTGCCAGCAGCTTAGCCAGTTATGGCTACACCTTC
14 | . | . | TRBJ1-5 | TRBV6-2/TRBV6-3 | CASSLSSGVQPQHF | TGTGCCAGCAGTTTATCTTCGGGGGTTCAGCCCCAGCATTTT
14 | many | . | TRBJ2-1 | TRBV11-2 | CASSLRRGYTEQFF | TGTGCCAGCAGCTTACGGAGGGGGTACACTGAGCAGTTCTTC
12 | many | . | TRBJ2-7 | TRBV28 | CASSLVLYEQYF | TGTGCCAGCAGTTTAGTCTTATACGAGCAGTACTTC
17 | . | . | TRBJ1-4 | TRBV5-4 | CASSLRVDSQTNEKLFF | TGTGCCAGCAGCTTGCGTGTTGACAGCCAAACTAATGAAAAACTGTTTTTT
15 | . | TRBD1 | TRBJ1-6 | TRBV20-1 | CSASGGQGPPGSLHF | TGCAGTGCTAGCGGGGGACAGGGGCCGCCAGGGTCCCTCCACTTT
15 | . | TRBD2 | TRBJ2-5 | TRBV3-1 | CASSQAGGGQETQYF | TGTGCCAGCAGCCAAGCGGGGGGGGGCCAAGAGACCCAGTACTTC
15 | few | TRBD2 | TRBJ2-3 | TRBV24-1 | CATSERTSGTDTQYF | TGTGCCACCAGTGAGAGGACTAGCGGCACAGATACGCAGTATTTT
14 | many | . | TRBJ2-7 | TRBV18 | CASSPTIVGDEQYF | TGTGCCAGCTCACCGACTATAGTTGGGGACGAGCAGTACTTC
14 | many | . | TRBJ2-7 | TRBV2 | CASSDRRFSYEQYF | TGTGCCAGCAGTGATCGCAGGTTTTCCTACGAGCAGTACTTC
15 | many | TRBD1 | TRBJ1-2 | TRBV3-1 | CASSQTGDAAYGYTF | TGTGCCAGCAGCCAGACAGGGGACGCCGCCTATGGCTACACCTTC
15 | many | . | TRBJ1-6 | TRBV12-3/TRBV12-4 | CASTGRRGRNSPLHF | TGTGCCAGCACCGGGCGAAGGGGGAGAAATTCACCCCTCCACTTT
15 | many | TRBD1 | TRBJ2-1 | TRBV5-1 | CASSGGQGSYNEQFF | TGCGCCAGCAGCGGCGGACAGGGTTCCTACAATGAGCAGTTCTTC
18 | few | TRBD2 | TRBJ2-1 | TRBV20-1 | CSARPPLASGASYNEQFF | TGCAGTGCTAGACCCCCCCTAGCTAGCGGAGCCTCCTACAATGAGCAGTTCTTC
13 | few | . | TRBJ2-6 | TRBV30 | CAWDSTLANVLTF | TGTGCCTGGGATTCGACTTTGGCCAACGTCCTGACTTTC
14 | . | . | TRBJ2-5 | TRBV20-1 | CSGSTRVREETQYF | TGCAGTGGGTCTACCAGGGTGCGAGAAGAGACCCAGTACTTC
14 | . | TRBD2 | TRBJ2-3 | TRBV7-3 | CASSRSGSVDTQYF | TGTGCCAGCAGCCGTAGCGGGAGTGTAGATACGCAGTATTTT
17 | . | . | TRBJ1-6 | TRBV6-1 | CASSLDIFSSYNSPLHF | TGTGCCAGCAGTCTGGACATCTTCAGCTCCTATAATTCACCCCTCCACTTT
13 | few | . | TRBJ2-5 | TRBV2 | CASRGTLGGTQYF | TGTGCCAGCAGAGGGACCCTAGGTGGAACCCAGTACTTC
15 | many | . | TRBJ2-3 | TRBV20-1 | CSARGAAGNTDTQYF | TGCAGTGCCAGGGGGGCGGCGGGGAACACAGATACGCAGTATTTT
16 | . | TRBD2 | TRBJ2-3 | TRBV5-6 | CASSLAGREVWDTQYF | TGTGCCAGCAGCTTGGCTGGGCGGGAGGTCTGGGATACGCAGTATTTT
17 | . | TRBD2 | TRBJ2-3 | TRBV28 | CASSFGTLAGRTDTQYF | TGTGCCAGCAGTTTTGGGACCCTAGCGGGAAGGACAGATACGCAGTATTTT
15 | many | . | TRBJ1-4 | TRBV5-1 | CASSLEGRAYEKLFF | TGCGCCAGCAGCTTGGAAGGCAGGGCCTATGAAAAACTGTTTTTT
12 | . | . | TRBJ1-3 | TRBV10-2 | CASTVPGNTIYF | TGCGCCAGCACTGTGCCTGGAAACACCATATATTTT
15 | few | . | TRBJ2-7 | TRBV20-1 | CSARDPRGIWYEQYF | TGCAGTGCTAGAGATCCCCGAGGGATCTGGTACGAGCAGTACTTC
15 | . | TRBD2 | TRBJ2-2 | TRBV20-1 | CSARWGRAFTGELFF | TGCAGTGCTAGATGGGGGAGGGCCTTCACCGGGGAGCTGTTTTTT
10 | . | . | TRBJ2-3 | TRBV20-1 | CSASADTQYF | TGCAGTGCTAGTGCGGATACGCAGTATTTT
16 | many | TRBD2 | TRBJ2-1 | TRBV5-1 | CASSRDPGLAGTEQFF | TGCGCCAGCAGCAGGGACCCGGGACTAGCGGGAACTGAGCAGTTCTTC
15 | . | . | TRBJ1-5 | TRBV5-1 | CASSVRGTENQPQHF | TGCGCCAGCAGCGTCCGCGGGACCGAGAATCAGCCCCAGCATTTT
13 | many | . | TRBJ1-5 | TRBV6-2/TRBV6-3 | CASRGGGHQPQHF | TGTGCCAGCAGGGGGGGAGGCCATCAGCCCCAGCATTTT
15 | . | . | TRBJ2-1 | TRBV29-1 | CSVETGTSSYNEQLF | TGCAGCGTTGAGACAGGAACTAGCTCCTACAATGAGCAGTTGTTC
13 | many | TRBD2 | TRBJ2-5 | TRBV5-6 | CASSFGLAGPQYF | TGTGCCAGCAGCTTCGGACTAGCGGGACCGCAGTACTTC
13 | many | . | TRBJ2-3 | TRBV28 | CASVGHRTDTQYF | TGTGCCAGCGTGGGGCATAGAACAGATACGCAGTATTTT
15 | many | TRBD1 | TRBJ1-2 | TRBV28 | CASSSTGGPDYGYTF | TGTGCCAGCAGTTCGACAGGGGGCCCGGACTATGGCTACACCTTC
18 | . | TRBD2 | TRBJ2-1 | TRBV4-1 | CASSQDGEGRSSYNEQFF | TGCGCCAGCAGCCAAGATGGGGAGGGACGGAGCTCCTACAATGAGCAGTTCTTC
13 | many | . | TRBJ1-2 | TRBV2 | CASSESGGYGYTF | TGTGCCAGCAGTGAGTCGGGTGGCTATGGCTACACCTTC
13 | once | . | TRBJ1-5 | TRBV20-1 | CSASEGKSQPQHF | TGCAGTGCTAGTGAAGGGAAGAGTCAGCCCCAGCATTTT
16 | . | . | TRBJ2-2 | TRBV5-1 | CASSLVGRMNTGELFF | TGCGCCAGCAGCTTGGTTGGACGGATGAACACCGGGGAGCTGTTTTTT
14 | many | . | TRBJ2-5 | TRBV6-2/TRBV6-3 | CASCNGLVVETQYF | TGTGCCAGCTGTAACGGTTTAGTGGTAGAGACCCAGTACTTC
18 | many | TRBD2 | TRBJ2-3 | TRBV7-2 | CASSWPLSGLAGTDTQYF | TGTGCCAGCAGCTGGCCCCTTAGTGGGCTAGCGGGCACAGATACGCAGTATTTT
14 | . | . | TRBJ1-1 | TRBV30 | CAWIRGQPNTEAFF | TGTGCCTGGATTAGGGGTCAACCGAACACTGAAGCTTTCTTT
17 | few | . | TRBJ2-5 | TRBV7-9 | CASSSSTSGFRQETQYF | TGTGCCAGCAGCTCATCAACGAGCGGGTTTCGTCAAGAGACCCAGTACTTC
15 | many | . | TRBJ2-2 | TRBV7-9 | CASGKDSTNTGELFF | TGTGCCAGCGGGAAGGACAGTACGAACACCGGGGAGCTGTTTTTT
11 | many | . | TRBJ2-3 | TRBV30 | CAWSLVDTQYF | TGTGCCTGGAGTTTGGTTGATACGCAGTATTTT
15 | many | TRBD2 | TRBJ2-1 | TRBV10-2 | CASSGLAGYYNEQFF | TGCGCCAGCAGTGGACTAGCGGGTTACTACAATGAGCAGTTCTTC
16 | few | TRBD2 | TRBJ2-3 | TRBV20-1 | CSALSGRRISTDTQYF | TGCAGTGCTTTAAGCGGGAGGCGAATTAGCACAGATACGCAGTATTTT
15 | few | . | TRBJ1-2 | TRBV12-3/TRBV12-4 | CASRHGTSTNYGYTF | TGTGCCAGCAGGCACGGGACCTCAACTAACTATGGCTACACCTTC
14 | many | . | TRBJ2-1 | TRBV20-1 | CSARVTSLYNEQFF | TGCAGTGCTAGGGTGACTAGTCTTTACAATGAGCAGTTCTTC
14 | many | . | TRBJ2-7 | TRBV5-1 | CASSRGDGGWEQYF | TGCGCCAGCAGCCGAGGGGACGGAGGATGGGAGCAGTACTTC